Detailed here is one T cell receptor beta chain. As yet, its antigen is unknown. The sample comes from a study of cytomegalovirus exposure and HLA in healthy donors. The CDR3 consists of 11 residues. Trimming took 2 bases from V and 6 from J, leaving 7 bases between them. The germline gives CDR1 SQVTM, CDR2 ANQGSEA. Study findings and constraints: The study labeled more than 150 TCR beta chains cytomegalovirus-associated. The classifier reportedly diagnosed cytomegalovirus status with high specificity and sensitivity.

TCRdb keeps only in-frame clones here, not all; method: immunoSEQ multiplex PCR. The sample lists 250,000 or so clones; approximately 90% were seen once. V is TRBV29-1 and J is TRBJ1-1; D call uncertain. The sample comprised PBMCs. This TCR came from a man in his late teens or twenties in good health and CMV-seronegative. The CDR3 nucleotides are TGCAGCGTTGAATGGAGGTCTGAAGCTTTCTTT. This sequence encodes CSVEWRSEAFF.